This passage covers 3 T cell receptor beta chains from one sample sequenced in a study of blood T cells in healthy people across ages. A sample-barcoded 5' primer and a J-beta primer mix were used in a second PCR of roughly 7 to 11 cycles. TCRdb fed the 5' RACE reads into MiXCR, producing one record per CDR3 protein. The sample gives about 930,000 distinct CDR3 sequences, roughly 28% of which show up once; 10% is in the top ten. This sample was shared with a second study, whose subject was T cells of mothers and their children.

What was sequenced was blood. Source of these receptors: a woman in her forties in good health.

At least ten counts were recorded for this clonotype. The chain links TRBV6-4 to TRBJ2-1, with 7 bases identical to TRBD1. V gave up 3 bases and J gave up 4 bases; unmatched junction bases: 6. The CDR3 is made up of 15 amino acids. Germline values: CDR1 MRHNA, CDR2 SNTAGT. CDR3 nucleotides: TGTGCCAGCAGTGATTCCGAACAGGGGTACAATGAGCAGTTCTTC. Translating it yields CASSDSEQGYNEQFF.

The chain carries TRBV2 and TRBJ2-7; D may match TRBD1 or TRBD2 (6 bases each). Germline V CDR1 and CDR2: SNHLY, FYNNEI. Trimming pared 2 bases from V and 2 bases from J, leaving 10 bases between. The CDR3 contains 14 residues. CDR3 sequence reads: CASSEIRGPYEQYF. The DNA for the CDR3 is TGTGCCAGCAGTGAAATCCGGGGGCCCTACGAGCAGTACTTC.

This chain joins TRBV5-1 and TRBJ1-1; 8 bases match TRBD1. CDR3 length: 12 residues. V was pared by 3 bases and J by 9 bases, with 4 bases of the junction left unmatched. Germline CDR1 is SGHRS and CDR2 is YFSETQ. The CDR3 here is CASSYGQGKAFF. CDR3 in DNA: TGCGCCAGCAGCTACGGACAGGGAAAAGCTTTCTTT.